This T cell receptor (beta chain) was retrieved from a study of T cells expressing NK-cell markers. Study-wide context: It was sorted CD3+CD56-NKG2C+, CD3+CD56+NKG2C- and CD3+CD56+NKG2C+ T cells that provided the TCR beta repertoires.

Remarks on this clonotype: Its antigen is currently unknown.

Germline V lookup: CDR1 DFQATT, CDR2 SNEGSKA (reference sequence). This CDR3 spans 17 amino acids. For each CDR3 protein, TCRdb gives one entry from its re-call of the 5' RACE reads, without DNA. In total, the table holds 400,000 to 550,000 distinct CDR3 sequences. Study findings and constraints: The same clonotypes also predominated in the CD3+CD56-NKG2C+ fraction of several donors.

The sequencing input was blood T cells: a sorted CD56 or NKG2C T cell subset, CD4+ or CD8+ T cells, or bulk PBMC T cells (not recorded which). This receptor was taken from a woman between 18 and 70 years old in good health. The chain carries TRBV20-1 and TRBJ2-2; TCRdb picks TRBD2, but there is no DNA to check that call. The CDR3 sequence is CSARLSSGRPNTGELFF.